This T cell receptor beta chain was sequenced in a study of HIV-infected patients and healthy controls (dated by TCRdb to between 2013 and 2015). General notes on the study: After three months of therapy, CD4 counts in most of the 16 patients increased to a modest but significant degree while remaining below normal ranges. No consistent shift in CD8 counts was seen during early therapy, whereas a slight rise was seen in the CD4:CD8 ratio. Viral load became undetectable in about 75% of the 16 patients by the second bleed and in all patients after a further year of therapy. Patients exhibited no overall T-cell lymphocytopenia, and total CDR3 counts per chain were not significantly different from those of controls. Whether deep TCR repertoire sequencing of small blood samples from HIV patients could capture immune perturbation and reconstitution was tested in the study.

Using SuperScript III with primers targeting the alpha and beta constant regions, 500 to 550 ng of RNA was reverse transcribed. Separate alpha and beta chain libraries were generated by chain-specific third strand synthesis with multiplexing indices. The protocol used a single primer pair to amplify all rearrangements within a chain, which avoided primer bias, and attached molecular barcodes to each cDNA molecule. Purified cDNA was ligated with T4 RNA Ligase 1 onto a 5' RACE adapter bearing a random hexamer and the SP2 sequencing primer site. The authors primed second strand synthesis from the SP2 site with Phusion polymerase and used slow temperature ramps to favor optimal annealing. The 12-nucleotide barcode on each molecule comprised two random hexamer sequences, both introduced before amplification and concatenated. An amplification PCR of roughly 25 cycles with P5s and P7 primers came after a short first PCR that had added P5 and P7 adapter elements plus a second index. Libraries received about 25 PCR cycles in total, were quantified on a Qubit, sized on a Bioanalyzer, and diluted to approximately 3.9 nM. Sequencing of the normalized libraries was done on an Illumina MiSeq using 2 x 250 paired-end kits. Reverse transcription reactions were cleaned up on MinElute columns and eluted into 10 ul Tris-Cl. The adapter ligations were run for approximately 23 hours at 16 degrees C, and AMPure XP beads at a 1:1 ratio were afterwards used to clean them. As for the original processing: Demultiplexed FASTQ files were processed with a modified Decombinator that output V, J, insert and barcode information. Any sequence that shared a barcode yet differed from the dominant sequence was discarded as an error, and the number of original cDNA molecules was estimated by counting barcodes clustered at Levenshtein distance 3. The R packages ineq, vegan, igraph and RCytoscape were used for downstream analyses, with IMGT nomenclature and CDR3 definitions applied. The authors computed V gene usage over distinct sequences and counted each TCR a single time to avoid skew from clonal expansion. Within a donor, similarity networks joined unique CDR3 amino acid sequences in every case where two of them were separated by a single Levenshtein edit. Published HIV-specific CDR3s (approximately 84 alpha, 600 to 900 beta) and CMV-specific CDR3s (around 13 alpha, 200 to 300 beta) were assembled and queried against the repertoires. Random subsampling to size-matched repertoires showed patients' decreased diversity was not caused by their lower sequence numbers. TCRdb itself trimmed the public reads at Q25 with fastp, ran MiXCR and retained productive beta chains. Each entry merges the rows of one CDR3 protein and shows their most common DNA and genes. Clone size and V and J calls follow TCRdb, not the original study. The sample has more than 9,000 distinct CDR3 sequences on record, less than 9.5% of them singletons. The ten largest clonotypes hold 23% of the sample.

V and J are truncated by 6 bases and 3 bases respectively, leaving an intervening sequence of 11 bases. Spanning cysteine to phenylalanine, the CDR3 consists of 13 amino acids. The entry retains the CDR3 DNA only, 39 bases that are in frame from base 1. For CDR1 and CDR2, the germline V gene lists SNHLY and FYNNEI. The investigation overall reported the following: In size-matched repertoire data, the apparent post-therapy recovery of the Gini index in HIV-infected patients was not replicated. Only sixteen HIV-infected individuals were processed, which the authors considered a major limit on how widely the findings apply. Mean usage differed significantly between HIV-infected patients and controls for eight alpha and eight beta V genes. Healthy control repertoires showed roughly threefold more distinct CDR3s and higher Shannon diversity than untreated HIV+ repertoires. Differing numbers of distinct sequences in patients and controls hindered comparison, and size-matching assigned excessive weight to rare events in the HIV-infected data. In the samples, alpha-beta chain pairing was left undetermined. During therapy, HIV-associated CDR3s significantly decreased in frequency, while CMV-associated CDR3s did not change significantly, though most became more frequent. Donor HLA types were not determined in the study. Using whole blood restricted sequencing depth and prevented separating the dynamics of distinct T-cell subpopulations. Both the Jaccard index and the count of highly shared sequences showed that healthy controls shared more CDR3s between individuals than HIV+ patients did. HIV-infected repertoires showed significantly elevated mean Gini indices relative to controls, which possibly reflects oligoclonality. Slight age and sex profile differences between the study cohorts did not explain the observed diversity differences. Alpha-chain CDR3s from MAIT cells appeared at high frequency in healthy controls but were severely depleted in HIV+ repertoires.

Since whole blood was used without any cell fractionation, the repertoire reflected all peripheral T cells in unsorted form. For RNA extraction, about 2.5 ml of peripheral blood was collected into Tempus tubes. The first sixteen eligible patients were processed from the enrolled HIV-infected adults, who had not yet received antiretroviral therapy and were about to begin treatment. Patients were deemed ineligible for enrollment if they had febrile or AIDS-related illness, tumors, hepatitis B or C coinfection, immunomodulatory therapy, recent vaccination or treatment interruptions. Residual genomic DNA was removed with the TURBO-DNase kit and globin mRNA was depleted with GLOBINclear. Pretreatment blood was drawn from HIV-infected patients immediately prior to the initiation of antiretroviral therapy. This clonotype was seen repeatedly, ten times or more. Its cognate antigen has yet to be identified. No base-level quality is on record; no much larger clone is a single base apart.

The source is an adult with HIV infection. The donor label of this sample is uncertain. The specimen comprised blood, sampled before antiretroviral therapy. The rearranged segments are TRBV2 and TRBJ1-1; no D gene can be assigned with confidence. CDR3 protein: CASRETSDTEAFF. Read as DNA, the sequence is TGTGCCAGCAGGGAGACCTCGGACACTGAAGCTTTCTTT.